The 26 T cell receptor beta chains reported below all come from one sample, sequenced in a study of response to subunit inactivated influenza vaccine. One entry per CDR3 protein results from TCRdb running MiXCR on the RT-PCR reads. Among approximately 570,000 distinct CDR3 sequences listed, approximately 7.6% were seen once. The source material was PBMCs from blood, sampled less than 30 months after vaccination. The receptor set was obtained from a man aged 50 to 75 who received an inactivated influenza vaccine.

This clonotype has more than one count but fewer than ten. The chain combines TRBV21-1 with TRBJ2-3; the D call TRBD1 from the table was never checked on the DNA. TRBV21-1 is a documented pseudogene. There are 17 residues in the CDR3. CDR3 sequence reads: CASSKVLIQRAADTQYF. As DNA, the CDR3 is TGTGCCAGCAGCAAAGTTTTAATCCAGCGGGCGGCAGATACGCAGTATTTT.

The gene calls are TRBV6-1 and TRBJ2-5; 7 nucleotides match TRBD2. V was clipped by 8 bases and J by 5 bases; unmatched bases: 11. Germline loops: CDR1 MNHNS, CDR2 SASEGT. CDR3 length equals 14 residues. The DNA for the CDR3 is TGTGCCAGCCCCTTTTCCGCGGGGGAGGAGACCCAGTACTTC. Protein sequence: CASPFSAGEETQYF.

The chain combines TRBV11-2 with TRBJ2-7, with 9 bases matching TRBD2. Germline CDR1 is SGHAT and CDR2 is FQNNGV. The CDR3 contains 19 residues. Unmatched junction bases numbered 17, after V lost 5 bases and J lost 0 bases. This chain's CDR3 is CASSPRSGSGGMSSYEQYF. The CDR3 bases are TGTGCCAGCAGCCCGCGGTCGGGTAGCGGGGGCATGAGCTCCTACGAGCAGTACTTC.

This clonotype was picked up a small number of times. The rearrangement links TRBV20-1 to TRBJ1-1; a weak D match, TRBD1 (5 bases). CDR1 and CDR2 (germline): DFQATT, SNEGSKA (reference sequence). V gave up 0 bases and J gave up 3 bases, with 11 bases separating them. This CDR3 contains 14 residues. CDR3 nucleotide sequence: TGCAGTGCTAGAGATAGGAGGGGATACACTGAAGCTTTCTTT. It codes for CSARDRRGYTEAFF.

This sequence joins TRBV7-9 and TRBJ2-7; D is unclear. This CDR3 spans 13 amino acids. Germline assignment: CDR1 SEHNR and CDR2 FQNEAQ (reference sequence). Trimming pared 5 bases from V and 5 bases from J, leaving 13 bases between. The CDR3 DNA sequence: TGTGCCAGCAGCCCCCGTAATTCCGACGAGCAGTACTTC. The encoded protein is CASSPRNSDEQYF.

Many counts were recorded for this clonotype. The V and J genes are TRBV7-2 and TRBJ1-1, with 7 bases lining up with TRBD1. The CDR3 consists of 12 residues. Germline trimming cut 2 bases from V and 8 bases from J; bases unmatched to any gene: 2. Germline values: CDR1 SGHTA, CDR2 FQGNSA. The CDR3 DNA sequence: TGTGCCAGCAGCTTATCAGGGGGGGAAGCTTTCTTT. Translating it yields CASSLSGGEAFF.

The chain employs TRBV4-2 and TRBJ2-5; 14 bases agree with TRBD2. The CDR3 loop spans 18 amino acids. The junction had 6 bases not matched to a gene; V was cut back by 2 bases and J by 1 base. Germline-derived CDR1 and CDR2 are LGHNA and YNFKEQ. Here the CDR3 reads CASSQLGLAGGFQETQYF. The CDR3 DNA sequence: TGTGCCAGCAGCCAACTTGGACTAGCGGGAGGTTTCCAAGAGACCCAGTACTTC.

This chain connects TRBV10-3 to TRBJ1-1; D is perhaps TRBD1 (5 bases). The CDR3 runs to 15 residues. Per germline, CDR1 ENHRY and CDR2 SYGVKD. The ends were cut back, 2 bases at V and 11 bases at J, with 21 bases in the middle. Here the CDR3 DNA reads TGTGCCATCAGTGAGACTTGGGCCGGGAGCAAGGGGGCTTTCTTT. This codes for CAISETWAGSKGAFF.

This clonotype was found many times. One junction end does not reproduce the germline sequence, and a read error may be involved. The chain employs TRBV7-2 and TRBJ2-7; D call uncertain. The CDR3 is 11 amino acids. CDR1 and CDR2 from the germline V gene are SGHTA and FQGNSA. CDR3 nucleotides: TGTGCCAGCAGCTTAGTAGGATGGCTACACTTC. It encodes CASSLVGWLHF.

Only a few counts were recorded for this clonotype. The chain recombines TRBV4-3 with TRBJ1-2; D uncertain. The CDR3 spans 16 residues. V lost 0 bases, J lost 7 bases, and 18 bases lay in between. Per the germline V gene, CDR1 is LGHNA and CDR2 is YSLEER. The CDR3 protein is CASSQELVGLQSGYTF. In DNA, the CDR3 is TGCGCCAGCAGCCAAGAATTGGTCGGGTTACAGAGTGGCTACACCTTC.

The chain carries TRBV29-1 and TRBJ2-7, with 8 bases identical to TRBD1. This CDR3 has 12 residues. Trimming at V came to 6 bases and at J to 4 bases, leaving 5 bases not matched to a gene. Germline values: CDR1 SQVTM, CDR2 ANQGSEA. The DNA of the CDR3 is TGCAGCGTCGGGACAGGCATATACGAGCAGTACTTC. Its translation: CSVGTGIYEQYF.

This clonotype has just a few counts. The genes are TRBV5-1 and TRBJ2-1; D gene uncertain. The CDR3 spans 12 residues. Germline lookup yields CDR1 SGHRS and CDR2 YFSETQ. Between the trimmed V and J ends, which lost 6 bases and 6 bases, there was a span of 10 bases. For the CDR3, the DNA is TGCGCCAGCAAAATACAGTCCAATGAGCAGTTCTTC. This encodes CASKIQSNEQFF. Together with reference TRBV5-1 and TRBJ2-1, the CDR3 gives the full variable domain: KAGVTQTPRYLIKTRGQQVTLSCSPISGHRSVSWYQQTPGQGLQFLFEYFSETQRNKGNFPGRFSGRQFSNSRSEMNVSTLELGDSALYLCASKIQSNEQFFGPGTRLTVL.

In this sample, this clonotype turned up many times. The V and J genes are TRBV12-3 or TRBV12-4 and TRBJ1-1, with D perhaps matching TRBD1 (6 bases). Trimming cost V 3 bases and J 1 base, with 9 bases left between them. This CDR3 contains 14 residues. The CDR3 sequence is CASSFAGQNTEAFF. In DNA, the CDR3 is TGTGCCAGCAGTTTCGCGGGACAGAACACTGAAGCTTTCTTT.

This sequence joins TRBV20-1 and TRBJ1-2; D perhaps matches TRBD1 (6 bases). The germline V gene has CDR1 DFQATT and CDR2 SNEGSKA (reference sequence). The CDR3 totals 14 residues. The germline V and J ends were trimmed by 5 bases and 2 bases, with 15 bases remaining between them. This CDR3 reads CSAPQGFPNYGYTF. In nucleotides, the CDR3 is TGCAGTGCTCCTCAGGGGTTTCCCAACTATGGCTACACCTTC.

The chain has TRBV11-2 and TRBJ2-5; D is ambiguous. This CDR3 is built from 15 residues. V lost 2 bases, J lost 0 bases, and 10 bases lay in between. Germline values: CDR1 SGHAT, CDR2 FQNNGV. The CDR3 region has the DNA TGTGCCAGCAGCTTAACCCGTCTAAACCAAGAGACCCAGTACTTC. Translation: CASSLTRLNQETQYF.

This clonotype has a count of ten or more. The chain employs TRBV10-3 and TRBJ2-1; D gene uncertain. Looked up from germline, CDR1 is ENHRY and CDR2 is SYGVKD. V lost 11 bases and J lost 4, with 15 bases in between. The CDR3 has 13 amino acids. The CDR3, as DNA: TGTGCCCACGGTGGTGTCCTTTACAATGAGCAGTTCTTC. The encoded protein is CAHGGVLYNEQFF.

This clonotype was recorded at least ten times. V gene TRBV9 combines with J gene TRBJ1-1; the match to TRBD1 covers 8 bases. Germline lookup yields CDR1 SGDLS and CDR2 YYNGEE. The CDR3 sequence is 13 residues long. The J segment lost 6 bases and the V segment lost 3 bases, leaving 4 bases of the junction unmatched. The CDR3 bases are TGTGCCAGCAGCGCTGAACAGGGGGCTGAAGCTTTCTTT. Its translation: CASSAEQGAEAFF.

This clonotype was observed many times. V gene TRBV5-1 combines with J gene TRBJ2-1; 13 positions agree with TRBD2. Germline trimming cut 7 bases from V and 4 bases from J; bases unmatched to any gene: 8. This CDR3 region has 16 residues. Germline lookup yields CDR1 SGHRS and CDR2 YFSETQ. In nucleotides, the CDR3 is TGCGCCAGCGATACTGGGACTAGCGGGATATACAATGAGCAGTTCTTC. Translation: CASDTGTSGIYNEQFF.

There are a few counts of this clonotype. CDR3 sequence reads: CASTSGPYYEQYF. CDR3 coding DNA: TGTGCCAGCACGTCGGGGCCTTACTACGAGCAGTACTTC. The genes are TRBV28 and TRBJ2-7, with D perhaps given as TRBD1 or TRBD2 (5 bases each). Per the germline V gene, CDR1 is MDHEN and CDR2 is SYDVKM. This CDR3 is 13 amino acids long. The V and J ends lost 7 bases and 3 bases respectively, with 13 bases between them. The whole variable domain, remainder taken from reference TRBV28 and TRBJ2-7, is DVKVTQSSRYLVKRTGEKVFLECVQDMDHENMFWYRQDPGLGLRLIYFSYDVKMKEKGDIPEGYSVSREKKERFSLILESASTNQTSMYLCASTSGPYYEQYFGPGTRLTVT.

This clonotype was seen a few times. The chain joins TRBV29-1 to TRBJ2-1, with 14 bases fitting TRBD2. V shed 7 bases and J 7 bases; nucleotides not matched to a gene: 3. Germline V gene sequence: CDR1 SQVTM, CDR2 ANQGSEA. The CDR3 contains 13 residues. The CDR3 loop is CSAGTSGSNEQFF. CDR3 sequence (DNA): TGCAGCGCCGGGACTAGCGGGAGTAATGAGCAGTTCTTC.

As to this clonotype: Just one base apart from a much larger clone, this may be a read error. The chain carries TRBV24-1 and TRBJ2-5, with TRBD1 identical over 7 bases. The CDR3 spans 14 residues. Looked up from germline, CDR1 is KGHDR and CDR2 is SFDVKD. The CDR3 is CATSEGTAQDTQYF. DNA for the CDR3: TGTGCCACCAGTGAAGGGACAGCACAAGATACCCAGTACTTC.

This clonotype occurred a few times. As DNA, the CDR3 is TGCAGTGCTCCGGACAGAGGATACACCGGGGAGCTGTTTTTT. Protein sequence: CSAPDRGYTGELFF. The rearrangement links TRBV20-1 to TRBJ2-2; TRBD1 might be the D (6 bases). Trimming pared 5 bases from V and 3 bases from J, leaving 13 bases between. The length of the CDR3 is 14 residues. CDR1 and CDR2 from the germline V gene are DFQATT and SNEGSKA (reference sequence).

This clonotype was observed many times. One junction end does not reproduce the germline sequence, and a read error may be involved. The rearrangement links TRBV20-1 to TRBJ1-1; D unresolved. Germline V gene lookup returns CDR1 DFQATT and CDR2 SNEGSKA (reference sequence). The length of the CDR3 is 11 residues. In nucleotides, the CDR3 is TGCAGTGCCAGAGACCACGATGAAGCTTTCTTT. Its protein is CSARDHDEAFF.

Many counts were recorded for this clonotype. V gene TRBV12-3 or TRBV12-4 combines with J gene TRBJ2-3; no reliable D call. With 1 base removed from V and 0 bases from J, the gap between germline ends came to 5 bases. The CDR3 runs to 14 residues. CDR3 coding DNA: TGTGCCAGCAGTTTAGGGCTCAGCACAGATACGCAGTATTTT. Encoded protein: CASSLGLSTDTQYF.

Ten or more counts support this clonotype. V is TRBV28 and J is TRBJ1-6; no clear D gene. The CDR3 totals 14 residues. Germline V CDR1 and CDR2: MDHEN, SYDVKM. Between the trimmed V and J ends, which lost 3 bases and 9 bases, there was a span of 12 bases. CDR3 residues: CASSFHLVGSPLHF. CDR3 in DNA: TGTGCCAGCAGTTTTCATCTAGTTGGTTCACCCCTCCACTTT.

This clonotype was recorded many times. The V gene is TRBV5-1, the J gene TRBJ2-7; weak D call: TRBD2 (5 bases). CDR3 size: 16 residues. Trimming removed 4 bases from V and 0 bases from J, with 17 bases in between. CDR1 and CDR2 (germline): SGHRS, YFSETQ. The chain's CDR3 is CASSPFAGSASYEQYF. DNA of the CDR3: TGCGCCAGCAGCCCCTTCGCGGGTAGCGCCTCCTACGAGCAGTACTTC.